Sequencing of this TCR beta chain was carried out in a study of regulatory T cells in long-lasting Graves disease. Time point meaning: newly diagnosed GD, antithyroid drugs for less than 3 months. Preparation of the TCR library used RNA extracted from PBMCs. This clonotype came up many times. Germline CDR1 is GTSNPN and CDR2 is SVGIG (reference sequence). Trimming took 0 bases from V and 8 from J; bases not matched to a gene: 10. The CDR3 has 16 residues. CDR3 regions were amplified by Arm-PCR using iRepertoire HTBI primers to build TCR beta libraries. Using its own MiXCR run on the multiplex PCR reads, TCRdb lists one record per CDR3 protein. This table holds roughly 410,000 distinct CDR3 sequences, 15% found once. Another study also made use of these data, one on T cells in Graves' hyperthyroidism and ophthalmopathy. According to that study: Clinical symptoms, serum thyroxine, TRAb, thyroid ultrasound and orbital computed tomography informed diagnoses. The blood repertoire included most of the expanded thyroid clonotypes above 0.001.

The origin of this receptor is a woman aged 40 to 50 with Graves disease. Sequences were derived from peripheral blood mononuclear cells (PBMCs), sampled at new diagnosis, from a patient treated with antithyroid drugs. The chain joins TRBV30 to TRBJ2-1; 10 bases agree with TRBD2. CDR3 bases: TGTGCCTGGAGTGTATCGCTAGCGGGAGTAGGTTATGAGCAGTTCTTC. The encoded protein is CAWSVSLAGVGYEQFF. The whole variable domain, remainder taken from reference TRBV30 and TRBJ2-1, is SQTIHQWPATLVQPVGSPLSLECTVEGTSNPNLYWYRQAAGRGLQLLFYSVGIGQISSEVPQNLSASRPQDRQFILSSKKLLLSDSGFYLCAWSVSLAGVGYEQFFGPGTRLTVL.